A selection of T cell receptor beta chains follows, all from one sample in a study of beta chain features in type 1 diabetes. The table came from immunoSEQ multiplex PCR; TCRdb's copy has only in-frame clones and leaves some out. The profile shows over 200,000 clones, 11% of them singletons. Sequencing was done on a sample of naive CD4+ T cells from blood. The receptors here all came from a man aged 25-45 years with type 1 diabetes. Each CDR3 is given with its conserved first and last residue. Each record gives: clone size, J gene, V gene, D gene, CDR3 protein, CDR3 DNA. The D gene is left open where the match is weak. Expanded clones are given a class, and other clones once, few, many or no size at all.

clone_size: few; j_call: TRBJ2-7; v_call: TRBV9; d_call: TRBD2; cdr3_aa: CASSVSLETGTSGEQYF; cdr3_nt: TGTGCCAGCAGCGTATCGTTGGAGACCGGGACTAGCGGCGAGCAGTACTTC
clone_size: .; j_call: TRBJ1-6; v_call: TRBV6-4; d_call: .; cdr3_aa: CASSDRGLDSPLHF; cdr3_nt: TGTGCCAGCAGTGACCGGGGTCTGGATTCACCCCTCCACTTT
clone_size: .; j_call: TRBJ1-2; v_call: TRBV10-3; d_call: TRBD1; cdr3_aa: CAIRDRGENYGYTF; cdr3_nt: TGTGCCATCAGGGACAGGGGAGAAAACTATGGCTACACCTTC
clone_size: few; j_call: TRBJ1-2; v_call: TRBV7-9; d_call: TRBD1; cdr3_aa: CASSWTGGKGGYTF; cdr3_nt: TGTGCCAGCAGCTGGACAGGGGGAAAGGGTGGCTACACCTTC
clone_size: .; j_call: TRBJ2-7; v_call: TRBV7-9; d_call: TRBD1; cdr3_aa: CASSLTPGQGHYEQYF; cdr3_nt: TGTGCCAGCAGCTTAACCCCGGGACAGGGTCACTACGAGCAGTACTTC
clone_size: .; j_call: TRBJ2-6; v_call: TRBV5-1; d_call: .; cdr3_aa: CASTPTVSGANVLTF; cdr3_nt: TGCGCCAGCACCCCTACAGTATCTGGGGCCAACGTCCTGACTTTC
clone_size: few; j_call: TRBJ2-2; v_call: TRBV6-5; d_call: TRBD1; cdr3_aa: CASTRQGSTGELFF; cdr3_nt: TGTGCCAGCACCCGACAGGGGAGCACCGGGGAGCTGTTTTTT
clone_size: few; j_call: TRBJ2-3; v_call: TRBV4-2; d_call: TRBD2; cdr3_aa: CASSPPTSGSTDTQYF; cdr3_nt: TGTGCCAGCAGCCCCCCGACTAGCGGGAGCACAGATACGCAGTATTTT
clone_size: once; j_call: TRBJ2-2; v_call: TRBV7-6; d_call: .; cdr3_aa: CASSLNSPNTGELFF; cdr3_nt: TGTGCCAGCAGCTTGAACAGCCCGAACACCGGGGAGCTGTTTTTT
clone_size: few; j_call: TRBJ2-3; v_call: TRBV7-3; d_call: TRBD2; cdr3_aa: CASSLMSSGGPDTQYF; cdr3_nt: TGTGCCAGCAGCTTAATGTCTAGCGGGGGCCCAGATACGCAGTATTTT
clone_size: few; j_call: TRBJ2-7; v_call: TRBV4-2; d_call: TRBD2; cdr3_aa: CASSQATGTSGGYEQYF; cdr3_nt: TGTGCCAGCAGCCAAGCTACCGGGACTAGCGGGGGGTACGAGCAGTACTTC
clone_size: .; j_call: TRBJ1-1; v_call: TRBV6-5; d_call: .; cdr3_aa: CASRAGIGTEAFF; cdr3_nt: TGTGCCAGCAGAGCAGGGATTGGGACTGAAGCTTTCTTT
clone_size: few; j_call: TRBJ1-2; v_call: TRBV6-5; d_call: .; cdr3_aa: CASSKREDIFYGYTF; cdr3_nt: TGTGCCAGCAGTAAACGGGAGGATATTTTCTATGGCTACACCTTC
clone_size: few; j_call: TRBJ1-5; v_call: TRBV6-1; d_call: TRBD1; cdr3_aa: CASSGPGQGAGQPQHF; cdr3_nt: TGTGCCAGCAGTGGTCCGGGACAGGGGGCCGGGCAGCCCCAGCATTTT
clone_size: few; j_call: TRBJ1-6; v_call: TRBV15; d_call: .; cdr3_aa: CATSSRREGYSPLHF; cdr3_nt: TGTGCCACCAGCAGCAGACGGGAGGGGTATTCACCCCTCCACTTT
clone_size: .; j_call: TRBJ1-5; v_call: TRBV5-8; d_call: TRBD1; cdr3_aa: CASSRTGVNQPQHF; cdr3_nt: TGTGCCAGCAGCCGGACAGGGGTCAATCAGCCCCAGCATTTT
clone_size: few; j_call: TRBJ2-1; v_call: TRBV7-2; d_call: TRBD2; cdr3_aa: CASSFLSGGYNEQFF; cdr3_nt: TGTGCCAGCAGCTTTCTTAGCGGGGGTTACAATGAGCAGTTCTTC